The 19 T cell receptor beta chains below were found in one sample sequenced in a study of shared clonotypes between healthy human individuals. Clones were read by immunoSEQ multiplex PCR, and TCRdb kept only the in-frame ones, dropping some. The sample yields over 2 million clones, 85% to 95% seen once. The sample was naive CD4+ T cells sorted from blood. The subset denotes: CD45RA+ positively selected. The receptors originated from a man between 18 and 35 years old in good health.

This clone showed up just once. The chain carries TRBV4-1 and TRBJ2-2; TRBD2 aligns across 8 bases. Germline CDR1 is MGHRA and CDR2 is YSYEKL. Trimming removed 4 bases from V and 8 bases from J; junction bases left unmatched: 15. The CDR3 contains 17 residues. CDR3 sequence (DNA): TGCGCCAGCAGCCTCAAGATCGGGGGTAGCGGGATGGGGGAGCTGTTTTTT. Residues: CASSLKIGGSGMGELFF.

V and J are TRBV2 and TRBJ2-1; 10 bases agree with TRBD1. J lost 7 bases, V lost 6 bases, and 9 bases had no gene match. This CDR3 has 15 residues. Germline loops: CDR1 SNHLY, CDR2 FYNNEI. CDR3 sequence (DNA): TGTGCCAGCAGGGACAGGGGGGCCTCACCTAATGAGCAGTTCTTC. Amino acids: CASRDRGASPNEQFF.

This chain joins TRBV10-3 and TRBJ2-6; TRBD1 matches 9 bases. Trimming at V came to 11 bases and at J to 1 base, leaving 12 bases not matched to a gene. This CDR3 contains 17 residues. From germline, CDR1 is ENHRY and CDR2 SYGVKD. CDR3 bases: TGTGCCTTTTCCCCGGGACAGGGTCCTTCTGGGGCCAACGTCCTGACTTTC. Amino acids: CAFSPGQGPSGANVLTF.

V gene TRBV20-1 combines with J gene TRBJ1-1; unclear D gene. In germline, CDR1 is DFQATT, CDR2 SNEGSKA (reference sequence). The V and J ends lost 3 bases and 8 bases respectively, with 10 bases between them. The CDR3 sequence is 11 residues long. CDR3 bases: TGCAGTGCTAGCCGGGAACCCGAAGCTTTCTTT. This encodes CSASREPEAFF.

The chain uses TRBV6-5 and TRBJ2-2; 13 nucleotides match TRBD2. The CDR3 loop spans 15 amino acids. Trimming cost V 6 bases and J 3 bases; bases outside gene matches: 1. The germline V gene has CDR1 MNHEY and CDR2 SVGAGI. The CDR3 protein is CASRGTSGDTGELFF. CDR3 in DNA: TGTGCCAGCAGGGGGACTAGCGGGGACACCGGGGAGCTGTTTTTT.

This chain uses TRBV19 with TRBJ1-5; TRBD1 matches 8 bases. The ends lost 1 base at V and 4 bases at J; junction bases unmatched: 3. This CDR3 comprises 15 residues. The germline V gene encodes CDR1 LNHDA and CDR2 SQIVND (reference sequence). The CDR3 protein is CASSIGDRFNQPQHF. The CDR3 bases are TGTGCCAGTAGTATAGGGGACAGGTTTAATCAGCCCCAGCATTTT.

The chain links TRBV2 to TRBJ1-2; D not resolved. The CDR3 extends over 18 amino acids. V was shortened by 3 bases and J by 0 bases, with 20 bases between the two germline ends. Germline V gene lookup returns CDR1 SNHLY and CDR2 FYNNEI. CDR3 amino acids: CASSEFRLPDPANYGYTF. In DNA form, the CDR3 reads TGTGCCAGCAGTGAGTTCAGGCTGCCCGACCCCGCTAACTATGGCTACACCTTC.

The chain is built from TRBV30 and TRBJ2-5, with 10 nucleotides matching TRBD2. The V gene's germline CDR1 is GTSNPN and CDR2 SVGIG (reference sequence). The V segment lost 8 bases and the J segment 4 bases; nucleotides outside the gene matches: 7. This CDR3 has 13 amino acids. Written as DNA, the CDR3 is TGTGCCGGCTCTAGCGGGGGACCAGAGACCCAGTACTTC. Protein product: CAGSSGGPETQYF. The full variable domain, in which reference TRBV30 and TRBJ2-5 provide the parts outside the CDR3, is SQTIHQWPATLVQPVGSPLSLECTVEGTSNPNLYWYRQAAGRGLQLLFYSVGIGQISSEVPQNLSASRPQDRQFILSSKKLLLSDSGFYLCAGSSGGPETQYFGPGTRLLVL.

The J gene is TRBJ2-7, the V gene TRBV7-9; a possible D gene is TRBD1 (6 bases). V gave up 6 bases and J gave up 0 bases, with 18 bases separating them. Germline V gives CDR1 SEHNR, CDR2 FQNEAQ (reference sequence). CDR3 size: 16 residues. The CDR3 reads CASSFTGTLISYEQYF. The CDR3 coding sequence is TGTGCCAGCAGTTTCACCGGGACACTGATCTCCTACGAGCAGTACTTC.

The rearrangement uses TRBV4-3 and TRBJ1-4; no clear D. This CDR3 has 16 residues. V shed 4 bases and J shed 1 base, with 13 bases lying between them. Germline assignment: CDR1 LGHNA and CDR2 YSLEER. The DNA for the CDR3 is TGCGCCAGCAGCCCGGGGAGGGAGCGAACTAATGAAAAACTGTTTTTT. It codes for CASSPGRERTNEKLFF.

This chain uses TRBV9 with TRBJ1-1; 9 bases are a match to TRBD1. Germline V CDR1 and CDR2: SGDLS, YYNGEE. Trimming at V came to 4 bases and at J to 2 bases, leaving 9 bases not matched to a gene. The CDR3 spans 16 residues. DNA for the CDR3: TGTGCCAGCAGCCCCCAGACAGGGGGGATTAACACTGAAGCTTTCTTT. It codes for CASSPQTGGINTEAFF.

To note about this clone: The sample holds other DNA sequences that translate to the same CDR3. V and J are TRBV18 and TRBJ2-7; D is unclear. The CDR3 contains 14 residues. CDR1 and CDR2 (germline): KGHSH, LQKENI. The germline V and J ends were trimmed by 3 bases and 0 bases, with 9 bases remaining between them. CDR3 sequence (DNA): TGTGCCAGCTCACCTGGAGCAAGCTCCTACGAGCAGTACTTC. Protein sequence: CASSPGASSYEQYF.

The CDR3 is CASSQMGTVSIEQYF. The CDR3 DNA is TGCGCCAGCAGCCAAATGGGGACAGTTTCAATCGAGCAGTACTTC. This sequence joins TRBV4-1 and TRBJ2-7, with 7 bases matching TRBD1. Germline CDR1 reads MGHRA; CDR2 reads YSYEKL. This CDR3 has 15 residues. Trimming removed 2 bases from V and 6 bases from J; junction bases left unmatched: 10.

With respect to this clone: At one end, the junction sequence differs from germline, possibly due to a read error. The CDR3 sequence: CASSLGPGMEQYF. In DNA form, the CDR3 reads TGTGCTAGCAGCTTAGGCCCAGGGATGGAGCAGTACTTC. The rearrangement joins TRBV7-7 to TRBJ2-7, with D maybe TRBD1 (5 bases). In germline, CDR1 is SSHAT, CDR2 FNYEAQ (reference sequence). The CDR3 is made up of 13 amino acids.

As regards this clone: Within the sample, other DNA sequences also encode this same CDR3. The genes are TRBV5-4 and TRBJ2-1, with 7 positions matching TRBD1. The CDR3 has 15 amino acids. After removal of 0 bases from V and 2 bases from J, the junction contained 2 bases not matched to a gene. CDR1 is SGHNT, CDR2 YYREEE, per germline (reference sequence). The chain's CDR3 is CASSLDRGPYNEQFF. The CDR3 DNA sequence: TGTGCCAGCAGCTTGGACAGGGGCCCCTACAATGAGCAGTTCTTC.

This clone occurred a few times. The chain joins TRBV19 to TRBJ1-1; possibly TRBD1 for D (5 bases). With 3 bases removed from V and 3 bases from J, the gap between germline ends came to 8 bases. CDR1 and CDR2 from the germline V gene are LNHDA and SQIVND (reference sequence). This CDR3 spans 13 amino acids. The CDR3 coding sequence is TGTGCCAGTAGTATGAGAGGGGACACTGAAGCTTTCTTT. Translation gives CASSMRGDTEAFF.

The chain couples TRBV7-9 to TRBJ1-4; 8 nucleotides line up with TRBD1. The CDR3 consists of 14 residues. V shed 4 bases and J 9 bases; nucleotides not matched to a gene: 7. The V gene's germline CDR1 is SEHNR and CDR2 FQNEAQ (reference sequence). The CDR3: CASSSGQANQKLFF. The DNA for the CDR3 is TGTGCCAGCAGCTCGGGACAGGCGAATCAAAAACTGTTTTTT.

This chain connects TRBV11-1 to TRBJ1-1; D may be TRBD1 (6 bases). Trimming left V 5 bases short and J 3 bases short, with 10 bases between. The CDR3 spans 13 residues. Germline lookup yields CDR1 SGHAT and CDR2 FQDESV (reference sequence). This chain's CDR3 is CASSPQGYTEAFF. DNA for the CDR3: TGTGCCAGCAGCCCTCAGGGGTACACTGAAGCTTTCTTT.

This clone appeared once. The rearrangement links TRBV4-1 to TRBJ2-1, with a weak D call TRBD2 (7 bases). Germline V lookup: CDR1 MGHRA, CDR2 YSYEKL. V lost 4 bases and J lost 4, with 14 bases in between. This CDR3 comprises 15 residues. CDR3 region: CASSRRGGEYNEQFF. The CDR3 coding sequence is TGCGCCAGCAGCCGGAGAGGGGGGGAGTACAATGAGCAGTTCTTC.